This paragraph reports one T cell receptor (beta chain). Authors' processing steps: Estimation of nucleated cell counts relied on the amplification of reference gene primers. The protocol was immunoSEQ multiplex PCR, while the TCRdb copy is restricted to in-frame clones and leaves out a portion. Clone size and V and J calls were adopted from that table, with D and trimming inferred from the DNA. Of some 390,000 clones in the sample, 75% to 90% are singletons; the top ten hold about 1.6%. The sample comes from a study of blood T cell repertoires in COVID-19. Study-level information: Samples came from the United States, Italy and Spain, spanning acute and convalescent COVID-19. Sample material is recorded as cDNA or gDNA derived from T cells, B-cell-depleted T cells, or PBMCs.

One Seattle source followed patients from active infection through their disease course. This CDR3 is 13 amino acids long. Per the germline V gene, CDR1 is ENHRY and CDR2 is SYGVKD. Trimming took off 3 bases at V and 5 bases at J, with 10 bases between the two ends. The sequence was collected from a woman in her forties with COVID-19, enrolled during active disease. Sequences were obtained from peripheral blood. The chain is built from TRBV10-3 and TRBJ1-2, with D tentatively TRBD1 (6 bases). The CDR3 region is CAISDRGGYGYTF. Here the CDR3 DNA reads TGTGCCATCAGTGACAGGGGTGGGTATGGCTACACCTTC.